This paragraph reports one T cell receptor beta chain. The same CDR3 can be traced to other DNA sequences in this sample. This entry comes from a study of blood T cell repertoires in COVID-19. Study details: The cDNA or gDNA used as material had been derived from T cells, B-cell-depleted T cells, or PBMCs.

Profiling relied on immunoSEQ multiplex PCR, and the TCRdb table lists in-frame clones only, not all of them. The table lists almost 250,000 clones, around 89% of them singletons. V was trimmed by 3 bases and J by 3 bases, leaving 3 bases between them. This CDR3 is 11 amino acids long. Germline values: CDR1 MDHEN, CDR2 SYDVKM. Sequences were obtained from PBMCs or T cells enriched from blood (not recorded which). The rearrangement joins TRBV28 to TRBJ2-7; D uncertain. This clonotype was sampled from a woman in her 30s who had recovered from COVID-19. The CDR3 sequence: CASSLRYEQYF. In DNA, the CDR3 is TGTGCCAGCAGTTTGCGCTACGAGCAGTACTTC.